Shown below are 27 T cell receptor beta chains from a single sample sequenced in a study of T cell changes during pregnancy in multiple sclerosis. Profiled with immunoSEQ multiplex PCR; TCRdb holds only in-frame clones, not every one. The repertoire includes around 50,000 clones, 80% to 90% of them detected once, and approximately 8% sits in the top ten. Sequencing used CD8+ T cells from peripheral blood mononuclear cells, obtained in the second trimester of pregnancy. The receptor source for this set is a female donor with multiple sclerosis, enrolled in a pregnancy study.

The CDR3 here is CASSLLAGENEQYF. In DNA, the CDR3 is TGTGCCAGCAGTCTACTAGCGGGGGAGAACGAGCAGTACTTC. This sequence joins TRBV28 and TRBJ2-7; 11 positions match TRBD2. Germline CDR1 is MDHEN and CDR2 is SYDVKM. J gave up 5 bases and V 5 bases, and 5 bases lay outside the gene matches. This CDR3 has 14 residues.

This chain joins TRBV27 and TRBJ2-3, with D perhaps matching TRBD2 (7 bases). CDR1 and CDR2 (germline): MNHEY, SMNVEV (reference sequence). The CDR3 loop spans 13 amino acids. The V and J ends lost 6 bases and 5 bases respectively, with 12 bases between them. CDR3 sequence reads: CASRTGGQDTQYF. CDR3 in DNA: TGTGCCAGCAGAACGGGGGGACAAGATACGCAGTATTTT.

The rearrangement joins TRBV9 to TRBJ2-2; the D is unclear. V lost 7 bases and J 0 bases, leaving 10 bases between the germline ends. Germline V gene data show CDR1 as SGDLS and CDR2 as YYNGEE. The CDR3 contains 14 residues. Here the CDR3 DNA reads TGTGCCAGCGGCGGAAGAGCGAACACCGGGGAGCTGTTTTTT. This encodes CASGGRANTGELFF.

The chain carries TRBV19 and TRBJ1-5; D is unclear. CDR3 length: 15 amino acids. Trimming took off 4 bases at V and 1 base at J, with 11 bases between the two ends. Germline values: CDR1 LNHDA, CDR2 SQIVND (reference sequence). The CDR3 coding sequence is TGTGCCAGTAGTAAGACTGACCCGAGCAATCAGCCCCAGCATTTT. Protein sequence: CASSKTDPSNQPQHF. Together with reference TRBV19 and TRBJ1-5, the CDR3 gives the full variable domain: DGGITQSPKYLFRKEGQNVTLSCEQNLNHDAMYWYRQDPGQGLRLIYYSQIVNDFQKGDIAEGYSVSREKKESFPLTVTSAQKNPTAFYLCASSKTDPSNQPQHFGDGTRLSIL.

The chain links TRBV5-4 to TRBJ1-1; D remains unclear. The CDR3 loop spans 13 amino acids. The germline gives CDR1 SGHNT, CDR2 YYREEE (reference sequence). V lost 7 bases and J 0 bases, leaving 10 bases between the germline ends. The CDR3 DNA reads TGTGCCAGCTGTTTCGACATGAACACTGAAGCTTTCTTT. Protein sequence: CASCFDMNTEAFF.

The chain combines TRBV9 with TRBJ1-2; perhaps TRBD1 as D (6 bases). Per the germline V gene, CDR1 is SGDLS and CDR2 is YYNGEE. The CDR3 loop spans 16 amino acids. V lost 0 bases to trimming and J lost 4 bases, with 16 bases between them. DNA for the CDR3: TGTGCCAGCAGCGTAGGAGGGACACCTTCGGGCTATGGCTACACCTTC. This sequence encodes CASSVGGTPSGYGYTF.

Here the CDR3 reads CASRRFAELYNEQFF. The DNA of the CDR3 is TGTGCCAGCAGGCGTTTCGCGGAACTCTACAATGAGCAGTTCTTC. The genes are TRBV6-5 and TRBJ2-1; D is undetermined. This CDR3 is 15 amino acids long. Germline V CDR1 and CDR2: MNHEY, SVGAGI. Trimming pared 6 bases from V and 3 bases from J, leaving 15 bases between.

The chain links TRBV9 to TRBJ1-6, with 12 bases fitting TRBD1. The junction had 12 bases not matched to a gene; V was cut back by 7 bases and J by 7 bases. CDR3 length: 17 amino acids. Per the germline V gene, CDR1 is SGDLS and CDR2 is YYNGEE. The CDR3: CASSPGGTGGRNSPLHF. DNA for the CDR3: TGTGCCAGCTCCCCAGGGGGGACAGGGGGCAGGAATTCACCCCTCCACTTT.

V and J are TRBV7-9 and TRBJ2-1; no reliable D call. The ends were cut back, 5 bases at V and 5 bases at J, with 7 bases in the middle. The germline gives CDR1 SEHNR, CDR2 FQNEAQ (reference sequence). There are 12 residues in the CDR3. CDR3 nucleotides: TGTGCCAGCAGCGTACTGAACAATGAGCAGTTCTTC. It encodes CASSVLNNEQFF.

The genes are TRBV4-1 and TRBJ2-2; possibly TRBD2 for D (6 bases). There are 13 residues in the CDR3. Between the trimmed V and J ends, which lost 1 base and 6 bases, there was a span of 6 bases. CDR1 MGHRA and CDR2 YSYEKL come from the germline V gene. DNA for the CDR3: TGCGCCAGCAGCCAAGGGGAGGCCGGGGAGCTGTTTTTT. Amino acid sequence: CASSQGEAGELFF.

This chain links TRBV6-6 with TRBJ1-1, with D possibly being TRBD1 (5 bases). With 2 bases removed from V and 1 base from J, the gap between germline ends came to 11 bases. Per germline, CDR1 MNHNY and CDR2 SVGAGI (reference sequence). The CDR3 consists of 15 residues. CDR3 protein: CASSYPIQGNTEAFF. The CDR3 nucleotides read TGTGCCAGCAGTTACCCCATCCAGGGGAACACTGAAGCTTTCTTT.

The chain links TRBV19 to TRBJ2-2; possible D gene TRBD1, 5 bases. The CDR3 is 14 amino acids. Trimming left V 3 bases short and J 7 bases short, with 12 bases between. Germline CDR1 and CDR2: LNHDA and SQIVND (reference sequence). This CDR3 reads CASSMARVDGELFF. Here the CDR3 DNA reads TGTGCCAGTAGTATGGCCAGGGTGGACGGGGAGCTGTTTTTT.

J is TRBJ1-4 and V is TRBV5-6; TRBD1 matches 7 bases. V shed 0 bases, J shed 7 bases, and the junction held 6 bases outside the gene matches. Germline V gene sequence: CDR1 SGHDT, CDR2 YYEEEE. This CDR3 has 15 residues. The CDR3 DNA reads as TGTGCCAGCAGCTTGGACAGGGGAAGCGGTGAAAAACTGTTTTTT. This encodes CASSLDRGSGEKLFF.

The chain is built from TRBV9 and TRBJ2-3, with a tentative D call TRBD2 (7 bases). Germline V CDR1 and CDR2: SGDLS, YYNGEE. This CDR3 spans 18 amino acids. The ends were cut back, 3 bases at V and 4 bases at J, with 24 bases in the middle. CDR3 sequence (DNA): TGTGCCAGCAGCGGGGGAGGGGGGACTGCGGGGTTCGCAGATACGCAGTATTTT. This translates into CASSGGGGTAGFADTQYF.

The chain combines TRBV27 with TRBJ2-1, with a weak D call TRBD2 (6 bases). The V gene's germline CDR1 is MNHEY and CDR2 SMNVEV (reference sequence). Deletions cut 4 bases from V and 0 bases from J, with 7 bases between. The CDR3 spans 14 residues. This CDR3 reads CASSSGGSYNEQFF. The CDR3 DNA follows: TGTGCCAGCAGTTCCGGGGGCTCCTACAATGAGCAGTTCTTC.

The rearrangement joins TRBV6-5 to TRBJ2-7, with D maybe TRBD2 (6 bases). CDR3 length: 15 amino acids. Germline CDR1 and CDR2: MNHEY and SVGAGI. V lost 2 bases, J lost 1 base, and 12 bases lay in between. The CDR3 DNA reads as TGTGCCAGCAGTTACGAGCAGGCGGGATCCTACGAGCAGTACTTC. Its protein product is CASSYEQAGSYEQYF.

This clone was recorded once. The chain joins TRBV4-2 to TRBJ1-4, with 12 bases matching TRBD1. There are 17 residues in the CDR3. The V gene's germline CDR1 is LGHNA and CDR2 YNFKEQ. V trimming: 4 bases; J trimming: 4 bases; junction bases outside the gene matches: 7. The DNA of the CDR3 is TGTGCCAGCAGCCTACCGGGACAGGGGGCAGATAATGAAAAACTGTTTTTT. It encodes CASSLPGQGADNEKLFF.

J is TRBJ1-2 and V is TRBV28; D is possibly TRBD1 (5 bases). The germline V and J ends were trimmed by 10 bases and 5 bases, with 17 bases remaining between them. Per germline, CDR1 MDHEN and CDR2 SYDVKM. This CDR3 region has 13 residues. The CDR3 nucleotides read TGTGCCACCCAGTTTATAGGGGATTATGGCTACACCTTC. Translation: CATQFIGDYGYTF.

The V and J genes are TRBV28 and TRBJ1-5, with a tentative D call TRBD1 (6 bases). From germline, CDR1 is MDHEN and CDR2 SYDVKM. Trimming left V 6 bases short and J 1 base short, with 22 bases between. The CDR3 has 18 residues. The CDR3 DNA is TGTGCCAGCAGACCCTTTCACGTGGACAGTCGAAGCAATCAGCCCCAGCATTTT. This translates into CASRPFHVDSRSNQPQHF.

This clone counts as medium-sized. The genes are TRBV7-9 and TRBJ1-5; 8 bases match TRBD1. This CDR3 has 15 residues. The junction had 10 bases not matched to a gene; V was cut back by 5 bases and J by 7 bases. Germline CDR1 and CDR2: SEHNR and FQNEAQ (reference sequence). CDR3 amino acids: CASSGTGPGTQPQHF. Here the CDR3 DNA reads TGTGCCAGCAGCGGGACAGGACCGGGGACCCAGCCCCAGCATTTT. The whole variable domain, remainder taken from reference TRBV7-9 and TRBJ1-5, is DTGVSQNPRHKITKRGQNVTFRCDPISEHNRLYWYRQTLGQGPEFLTYFQNEAQLEKSRLLSDRFSAERPKGSFSTLEIQRTEQGDSAMYLCASSGTGPGTQPQHFGDGTRLSIL.

This chain links TRBV10-3 with TRBJ2-3; D may be TRBD2 (5 bases). Germline assignment: CDR1 ENHRY and CDR2 SYGVKD. With 8 bases removed from V and 2 bases from J, the gap between germline ends came to 17 bases. The CDR3 runs to 15 residues. Here the CDR3 reads CAIQPQAAHTDTQYF. CDR3 coding DNA: TGTGCCATCCAACCCCAAGCGGCCCACACAGATACGCAGTATTTT.

This chain connects TRBV4-2 to TRBJ2-4, with TRBD2 matching 11 bases. The CDR3 covers 17 residues. Germline CDR1 reads LGHNA; CDR2 reads YNFKEQ. V shed 4 bases, J shed 0 bases, and the junction held 5 bases outside the gene matches. The CDR3 nucleotides read TGTGCCAGCAGCCCTCCTAGCGGGGGGCTAGCCAAAAACATTCAGTACTTC. Its protein is CASSPPSGGLAKNIQYF.

The rearrangement joins TRBV7-2 to TRBJ1-6; D not certain. This CDR3 has 14 residues. The germline V and J ends were trimmed by 3 bases and 6 bases, with 9 bases remaining between them. CDR1 SGHTA and CDR2 FQGNSA come from the germline V gene. CDR3 nucleotide sequence: TGTGCCAGCAGCTTGGCCTCCATTAATTCACCCCTCCACTTT. Amino acid sequence: CASSLASINSPLHF. The variable domain in full, with the rest retrieved from reference TRBV7-2 and TRBJ1-6, is GAGVSQSPSNKVTEKGKDVELRCDPISGHTALYWYRQSLGQGLEFLIYFQGNSAPDKSGLPSDRFSAERTGGSVSTLTIQRTQQEDSAVYLCASSLASINSPLHFGNGTRLTVT.

V and J are TRBV12-5 and TRBJ2-5, with 7 bases matching TRBD1. The V segment lost 3 bases and the J segment 2 bases; nucleotides outside the gene matches: 3. This CDR3 region has 14 residues. Germline CDR1 is LGHNT and CDR2 is FRNRAP. The chain's CDR3 is CASGFETGQETQYF. CDR3 bases: TGTGCTAGTGGTTTCGAGACAGGGCAAGAGACCCAGTACTTC.

The V and J genes are TRBV5-1 and TRBJ2-1, with D unclear. The CDR3 totals 13 residues. Germline V gene sequence: CDR1 SGHRS, CDR2 YFSETQ. V shed 0 bases and J shed 5 bases, with 6 bases lying between them. CDR3 sequence reads: CASSLDINNEQFF. DNA for the CDR3: TGCGCCAGCAGCTTGGACATCAACAATGAGCAGTTCTTC.

V and J are TRBV27 and TRBJ2-7; TRBD1 might be the D (6 bases). CDR1 and CDR2 (germline): MNHEY, SMNVEV (reference sequence). The germline V and J ends were trimmed by 2 bases and 2 bases, with 10 bases remaining between them. CDR3 length: 14 residues. In nucleotides, the CDR3 is TGTGCCAGCAGTTTAAAGGGGGAGACCTACGAGCAGTACTTC. This gives the protein CASSLKGETYEQYF.

With respect to this clone: Germline and junction disagree at one end, which may indicate a read error. This rearrangement joins TRBV7-7 to TRBJ2-7; D gene unclear. The germline V gene encodes CDR1 SSHAT and CDR2 FNYEAQ (reference sequence). The CDR3 covers 18 residues. The DNA for the CDR3 is TGTGCTAGCAGCCCGCTTCGTCCCAGGCGTATTTGGACCTACGAGCAGTACTTC. Its protein is CASSPLRPRRIWTYEQYF.